These 10 T cell receptor beta chains came from one sample sequenced in a study of blood T cell repertoires in COVID-19. Sequencing used immunoSEQ multiplex PCR; TCRdb keeps in-frame clones, though not all of them. This sample has 70,000 or so clones, with 76% found just once. Input material: peripheral blood. These receptors were taken from a man between 60 and 75 years old with COVID-19, enrolled during active disease.

V is TRBV21-1 and J is TRBJ2-6; the tabulated D call, TRBD1, remains unverified against the DNA. TRBV21-1 has pseudogene status. The CDR3 runs to 21 residues. CDR3 nucleotides: TGTGCCAGCAGCAAAGGGTTTCCCAAGCAGGGATTGAATAGTGGGGCCAACGTCCTGACTTTC. Residues: CASSKGFPKQGLNSGANVLTF.

The chain joins TRBV2 to TRBJ1-5; no reliable D call. Germline lookup yields CDR1 SNHLY and CDR2 FYNNEI. V was pared by 1 base and J by 0 bases, with 7 bases between. CDR3 size: 15 residues. CDR3 amino acids: CASSEEQYSNQPQHF. Written as DNA, the CDR3 is TGTGCCAGCAGTGAAGAGCAATATAGCAATCAGCCCCAGCATTTT.

In nucleotides, the CDR3 is TGCGCCAGCAGTGCGGGACTAGCGGGGGTGAACACCGGGGAGCTGTTTTTT. Amino acids: CASSAGLAGVNTGELFF. The rearrangement uses TRBV10-2 and TRBJ2-2; TRBD2 matches 14 bases. The ends lost 4 bases at V and 1 base at J; junction bases unmatched: 2. The CDR3 is 17 residues long. The V gene's germline CDR1 is WSHSY and CDR2 SAAADI.

This clone showed up just a few times. A read error may be the cause here, since a much bigger clone is one base away. This chain links TRBV7-9 with TRBJ2-7; a weak D match, TRBD1 (6 bases). The CDR3 runs 13 residues. The germline CDR1 and CDR2 sequences are SEHNR and FQNEAQ (reference sequence). V lost 3 bases and J 3 bases, leaving 9 bases between the germline ends. The CDR3 bases are TGTGCCAGCAGCTTTTCAGGGGACTACGAGCAGTACTTC. It specifies CASSFSGDYEQYF. The full variable domain, its missing parts supplied by reference TRBV7-9 and TRBJ2-7, is DTGVSQNPRHKITKRGQNVTFRCDPISEHNRLYWYRQTLGQGPEFLTYFQNEAQLEKSRLLSDRFSAERPKGSFSTLEIQRTEQGDSAMYLCASSFSGDYEQYFGPGTRLTVT.

Only one count was recorded for this clone. V gene TRBV11-2 combines with J gene TRBJ1-2; weak D call: TRBD1 (5 bases). Germline V gene lookup returns CDR1 SGHAT and CDR2 FQNNGV. The CDR3 loop spans 16 amino acids. Trimming took off 4 bases at V and 8 bases at J, with 23 bases between the two ends. This CDR3 is CASSSVTGPPQGGYTF. The CDR3 region has the DNA TGTGCCAGCAGCTCTGTCACAGGACCCCCCCAAGGAGGCTACACCTTC. The variable domain in full, with the rest retrieved from reference TRBV11-2 and TRBJ1-2, is EAGVAQSPRYKIIEKRQSVAFWCNPISGHATLYWYQQILGQGPKLLIQFQNNGVVDDSQLPKDRFSAERLKGVDSTLKIQPAKLEDSAVYLCASSSVTGPPQGGYTFGSGTRLTVV.

The rearrangement uses TRBV11-3 and TRBJ2-7; 8 bases align to TRBD2. Germline lookup yields CDR1 SGHNT and CDR2 YENEEA. Trimming took 5 bases from V and 0 from J; bases not matched to a gene: 18. The CDR3 has 19 residues. The CDR3 DNA is TGTGCCAGCAGCCGGCGGCCTAGCGGGTCTTCTAGGAGCTCCTACGAGCAGTACTTC. Amino acid sequence: CASSRRPSGSSRSSYEQYF.

This clone showed up just once. J is TRBJ2-7 and V is TRBV28; unclear D gene. Germline V lookup: CDR1 MDHEN, CDR2 SYDVKM. Trimming removed 6 bases at V and 2 bases at J, with 17 bases between. The CDR3 contains 15 residues. This CDR3 is CASRLLGQSPYEQYF. The CDR3 DNA reads as TGTGCCAGCAGACTCCTTGGGCAGTCCCCCTACGAGCAGTACTTC.

This clone was observed once. The V gene is TRBV5-4, the J gene TRBJ1-1, with 9 bases that match TRBD1. V lost 4 bases, J lost 7 bases, and 11 bases stayed unmatched. The CDR3 length is 15 residues. Germline V gene sequence: CDR1 SGHNT, CDR2 YYREEE (reference sequence). The CDR3 DNA reads TGTGCCAGCAGCCATCTTTCGGACAGGGGAATTGAAGCTTTCTTT. It codes for CASSHLSDRGIEAFF.

This chain links TRBV25-1 with TRBJ1-3, with D possibly matching TRBD1 (6 bases). V lost 6 bases and J 3 bases, leaving 15 bases between the germline ends. Germline CDR1 and CDR2: MGHDK and SYGVNS. There are 15 residues in the CDR3. DNA of the CDR3: TGTGCCAGCAGCAACCCGGGAGGGGGTGGAAACACCATATATTTT. Residues: CASSNPGGGGNTIYF.

This clone was found a few times. V is TRBV7-3 and J is TRBJ2-2; D possibly corresponds to TRBD1 (5 bases). The CDR3 length is 13 residues. Germline V gene sequence: CDR1 SGHTA, CDR2 FQGTGA. Deletions cut 5 bases from V and 6 bases from J, with 10 bases between. The CDR3 protein is CASSPQGAGELFF. CDR3 nucleotide sequence: TGTGCCAGCAGCCCTCAGGGCGCCGGGGAGCTGTTTTTT.